This T cell receptor (beta chain) was captured by sequencing in a study of T cell repertoires in cytomegalovirus infection. Each CDR3 protein is one row after TCRdb ran MiXCR on the reads. The repertoire includes around 450,000 distinct CDR3 sequences, about 10% of them detected once, and more than 8.5% sits in the top ten. At least ten counts were recorded for this clonotype. V shed 1 base and J shed 6 bases, with 12 bases lying between them. CDR1 is SGHAT and CDR2 is FQNNGV in the germline V gene. CDR3 length: 14 amino acids. Sequencing used PBMCs. The chain is built from TRBV11-2 and TRBJ1-1; perhaps TRBD1 as D (5 bases). This TCR came from a human donor in good health (CMV status not recorded). Some clones in this sample may be carry-over from other donors' samples. The CDR3 sequence: CASSLAGRRAEAFF. Here the CDR3 DNA reads TGTGCCAGCAGCTTAGCAGGGCGTAGGGCTGAAGCTTTCTTT.